These T cell receptor beta chains were read from a single sample in a study of technical replicates of blood from a handful of donors. Generated by immunoSEQ multiplex PCR, the TCRdb table keeps only in-frame clones and is missing some. The sample consists of about 75,000 clones, around 97% of them appearing once. Sequencing input: T cells isolated from PBMCs. The receptors were sampled from a human donor in good health. CDR3s include the opening cysteine and the closing phenylalanine or tryptophan. Each record gives: J gene, clone size, V gene, D gene, CDR3 DNA, CDR3 protein. The D gene is left open where the match is weak. Rows give clone size only sometimes, using once, few, many, or a class for an expanded clone.

TRBJ1-2 NA TRBV5-1 NA TGCGCCAGCAGCTCGGGGGGACGGACTAACTATGGCTACACCTTC CASSSGGRTNYGYTF
TRBJ2-7 NA TRBV7-9 TRBD2 TGTGCCAGCAGCCCGAGCGGGAGGGAAAGCTACGAGCAGTACTTC CASSPSGRESYEQYF
TRBJ2-7 NA TRBV6-1 NA TGTGCCATCGGGACTTACTGGAACGAGCAGTACTTC CAIGTYWNEQYF
TRBJ2-7 NA TRBV4-1 TRBD2 TGCGCCAGCAGCCCCGACCGGACTAGCGGGAAAGACGAGCAGTACTTC CASSPDRTSGKDEQYF
TRBJ2-5 NA TRBV20-1 NA TGCAGTGCTAGAATCTACGGGATTCCAGACTTC CSARIYGIPDF
TRBJ2-7 NA TRBV7-9 NA TGTGCCAGCAGCTCCTTCTCCTACGAGCAGTACTTC CASSSFSYEQYF
TRBJ2-4 NA TRBV9 NA TGTGCCAGCAGCGGACAGGCTCCGCTAGCCAAAAACATTCAGTACTTC CASSGQAPLAKNIQYF
TRBJ2-7 NA TRBV5-5 TRBD1 TGTGCCAGCAGCTCAAACAGGGGTTACGAGCAGTACTTC CASSSNRGYEQYF
TRBJ2-1 NA TRBV5-1 TRBD2 TGCGCCAGCAGACAAAGCGGGAGTACCTACAATGAGCAGTTCTTC CASRQSGSTYNEQFF
TRBJ1-2 NA TRBV2 NA TGTGCCATTACACAGCGGGGTGATGGCTACACCTTC CAITQRGDGYTF
TRBJ2-1 NA TRBV6-5 NA TGTGCCAGCGAGGACGGGAGTTCGGATGAGCAGTTCTTC CASEDGSSDEQFF
TRBJ2-7 NA TRBV4-1 NA TGCGCCAGCAGCCAAGATCTAGGCAGTCCAGGACAAGGCTACGAGCAGTACTTC CASSQDLGSPGQGYEQYF
TRBJ2-2 NA TRBV25-1 NA TGTGCCAGCAGGCTGGGGGGAAACACCGGGGAGCTGTTTTTT CASRLGGNTGELFF
TRBJ2-5 NA TRBV6-1 TRBD1 TGTGCCAGCAGGGAGACAGGGGGCGCAGAGACCCAGTACTTC CASRETGGAETQYF
TRBJ2-1 NA TRBV5-4 TRBD2 TGTGCCAGCAGAGGGGGACTAGCGGGAGGGCCCTACAATGAGCAGTTCTTC CASRGGLAGGPYNEQFF
TRBJ2-1 NA TRBV5-1 NA TGCGCCAGCAGCTTCGCGGAGTACAATGAGCAGTTCTTC CASSFAEYNEQFF
TRBJ2-1 NA TRBV4-3 NA TGCGCCAGCAGCCAAGACTTTGGGTTAGCGGTCACTTACAATGAGCAGTTCTTC CASSQDFGLAVTYNEQFF
TRBJ1-2 NA TRBV30 TRBD1 TGTGCCTGGAGCCGGGCCCCTACCGGGACAGGGGGCAACTATGGCTACACCTTC CAWSRAPTGTGGNYGYTF
TRBJ2-1 NA TRBV14 NA NA CASILAGGYNEQFF
TRBJ2-1 NA TRBV5-4 TRBD2 TGTGCCAGCAGCACACTAGCGGGAGCTGACAATGAGCAGTTCTTC CASSTLAGADNEQFF
TRBJ1-1 NA TRBV28 NA TGTGCCAGCAGTTTATCCAGGAACACTGAAGCTTTCTTT CASSLSRNTEAFF
TRBJ2-5 NA TRBV4-1 TRBD2 TGCGCCAGCAGCCAGGGCCTATTAGCGGGAGGGGCAGAGACCCAGTACTTC CASSQGLLAGGAETQYF
TRBJ1-1 NA TRBV7-9 NA TGTGCCAGCAGCTTATTGGGACTCGGCACTGAAGCTTTCTTT CASSLLGLGTEAFF
TRBJ2-7 NA TRBV27 NA TGTGCCAGCAGTTTTGGTCGGGGGAACGAGCAGTACTTC CASSFGRGNEQYF
TRBJ2-7 NA TRBV6-1 TRBD1 TGTGCCAGCAGCCGGGACAGATACGAGCAGTACTTC CASSRDRYEQYF
TRBJ1-2 NA TRBV18 NA TGTGCCAGCTCACCACCTAACAGGGTGGAAGGCTACACCTTC CASSPPNRVEGYTF
TRBJ1-2 NA TRBV6-1 NA TGTGCCAGCAGTACTGACAGGCGCTTCAACTATGGCTACACCTTC CASSTDRRFNYGYTF
TRBJ1-2 NA TRBV29-1 NA TGCACCTCTCACCGGGGTAACTATGGCTACACCTTC CTSHRGNYGYTF
TRBJ1-4 NA TRBV4-1 NA TGCGCCAGCAGCCAAGAAGACCGGGAGTTCGAAAAACTGTTTTTT CASSQEDREFEKLFF
TRBJ2-1 NA TRBV5-4 TRBD2 TGTGCCAGCAGCCGGGGACTAGCGGGAGCCAATGAGCAGTTCTTC CASSRGLAGANEQFF
TRBJ2-3 NA TRBV9 NA TGTGCCAGCAGCGGAGGCTCACTGACAGATACGCAGTATTTT CASSGGSLTDTQYF
TRBJ1-4 NA TRBV5-4 NA TGTGCCAGCAGCTTTTTCGGGGATGAAAAACTGTTTTTT CASSFFGDEKLFF
TRBJ2-3 NA TRBV15 NA TGTGCCACCAGCAGAGATCCCACAGGATTGCAGTATTTT CATSRDPTGLQYF
TRBJ2-6 NA TRBV5-8 NA TGTGCCAGCGGAACAGGCGACTCTGGGGCCAACGTCCTGACTTTC CASGTGDSGANVLTF
TRBJ1-2 NA TRBV11-3 NA TGTGCCAGCAGCCCGTTCGGGGGGGACTATGGCTACACCTTC CASSPFGGDYGYTF
TRBJ2-7 NA TRBV6-4 TRBD1 TGTGCCAGCAGACAACTATGCCGGGAAGGGACAGCAACTAGAAGGTACGAGCAGTACTTC CASRQLCREGTATRRYEQYF
TRBJ2-4 NA TRBV19 TRBD1 TGTGCCAGTAGCTTAAGTAACAGGGGGTCGGCCAAAAACATTCAGTACTTC CASSLSNRGSAKNIQYF
TRBJ2-7 NA TRBV28 TRBD2 TGTGCCAGCAGCCCCGCCCTAGCGGGAGCACGGGAGCAGTACTTC CASSPALAGAREQYF
TRBJ1-1 once TRBV7-9 NA TGTGCCAGCAGTTCGGACAGACTTGAAGCTTTCTTT CASSSDRLEAFF
TRBJ2-1 NA TRBV27 NA TGTGCCAGCAGTTTTAGTGAGGCCCATGAGCAGTTCTTC CASSFSEAHEQFF
TRBJ2-7 once TRBV5-4 NA TGTGCCAGCAGCCCGCCTTGGTCCGGGGGCGAGCAGTACTTC CASSPPWSGGEQYF
TRBJ2-7 few TRBV7-9 TRBD2 TGTGCCAGCAGCCCTTTAGCGGGACTGGGGGAGCAGTACTTC CASSPLAGLGEQYF
TRBJ2-1 few TRBV11-3 TRBD2 TGTGCCAGCAGTACTACGGGAGGGCCTCAGTTCTTC CASSTTGGPQFF
TRBJ2-1 NA TRBV6-1 NA TGTGCCAGCAGAGAAACAGCCGATGAGCAGTTCTTC CASRETADEQFF
TRBJ1-2 NA TRBV9 TRBD1 TGTGCCAGCAGCGTATCCGGGACAGGGGGGACCTATGGCTACACCTTC CASSVSGTGGTYGYTF
TRBJ1-3 NA TRBV11-2 NA TGTGCCAGCAGCAGGATTAGAGGGGGAATAACTGGAAACACCATATATTTT CASSRIRGGITGNTIYF
TRBJ2-1 NA TRBV5-3 NA TGTGCCAGAAGCTTGTACGCGAGTTCCTACAATGAGCAGTTCTTC CARSLYASSYNEQFF
TRBJ1-1 NA TRBV5-6 NA TGTGCCAGCAGCCGTTTGGGAGGGGACACTGAAGCTTTCTTT CASSRLGGDTEAFF
TRBJ2-3 once TRBV5-4 NA TGTGCCAGCAGCAGAACAGACACAGATACGCAGTATTTT CASSRTDTDTQYF
TRBJ2-1 once TRBV27 NA TGTGCCAGCAGTTTTTCGCGGGACAATGAGCAGTTCTTC CASSFSRDNEQFF
TRBJ2-2 NA TRBV2 NA TGTGCCAGCCTGAGGAACTACCTGAACACCGGGGAGCTGTTTTTT CASLRNYLNTGELFF
TRBJ1-2 NA TRBV19 NA TGTGCCAGTAGTACCCAAAGGCGGGGCCCTCTGAACTATGGCTACACCTTC CASSTQRRGPLNYGYTF
TRBJ2-1 NA TRBV29-1 TRBD2 TGCAGCGGGGGGGGATGGAGTTCCTACAATGAGCAGTTCTTC CSGGGWSSYNEQFF
TRBJ1-5 once TRBV4-3 TRBD1 TGCGCCAGCAGCCTGGGACAGGGAATGAATCAGCCCCAGCATTTT CASSLGQGMNQPQHF